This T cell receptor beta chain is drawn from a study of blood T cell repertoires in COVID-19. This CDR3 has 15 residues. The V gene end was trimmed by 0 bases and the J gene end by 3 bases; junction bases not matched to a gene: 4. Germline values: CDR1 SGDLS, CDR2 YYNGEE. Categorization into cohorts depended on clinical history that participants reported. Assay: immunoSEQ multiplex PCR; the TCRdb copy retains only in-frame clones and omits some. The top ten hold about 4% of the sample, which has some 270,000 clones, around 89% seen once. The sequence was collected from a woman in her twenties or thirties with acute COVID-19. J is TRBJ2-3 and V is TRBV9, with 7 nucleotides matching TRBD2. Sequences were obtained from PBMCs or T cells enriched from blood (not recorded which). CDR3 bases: TGTGCCAGCAGCGTAGGTGGACTAGAGACAGATACGCAGTATTTT. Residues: CASSVGGLETDTQYF.